These 24 T cell receptor beta chains originate from one sample sequenced in a study of control samples from healthy donors and cancer patients. TCRdb keeps only in-frame clones here, not all; method: immunoSEQ multiplex PCR. Among 100,000 to 110,000 clones listed, over 75% were seen once. Sequencing was carried out using blood. These receptors all come from a woman aged 45-60 years in good health.

The chain is built from TRBV25-1 and TRBJ2-7; D remains unclear. CDR1 is MGHDK and CDR2 is SYGVNS in the germline V gene. V shed 3 bases and J shed 5 bases, with 14 bases lying between them. This CDR3 is 14 amino acids long. CDR3: CASSDAGKIHEQYF. The CDR3 DNA is TGTGCCAGCAGTGATGCAGGAAAGATCCACGAGCAGTACTTC.

This chain joins TRBV5-4 and TRBJ1-1; D is undetermined. The CDR3 is 15 residues long. V was clipped by 0 bases and J by 1 base, with 10 bases between them. Germline V CDR1 and CDR2: SGHNT, YYREEE (reference sequence). CDR3 sequence reads: CASSLDYQPNTEAFF. DNA of the CDR3: TGTGCCAGCAGCTTGGACTACCAGCCGAACACTGAAGCTTTCTTT.

This chain joins TRBV24-1 and TRBJ2-5; either TRBD1 or TRBD2 may fit D (5 bases each). The CDR3 is 16 residues long. V lost 1 base and J 5 bases, leaving 16 bases between the germline ends. The germline V gene encodes CDR1 KGHDR and CDR2 SFDVKD. The CDR3 coding sequence is TGTGCCACCAGTGATTTAACGGGGCGAGGAGTGGAGACCCAGTACTTC. As protein: CATSDLTGRGVETQYF.

The CDR3 DNA is TGTGCCAGCAGTGACAGGGGGTGGGAGACCCAGTACTTC. Amino acid sequence: CASSDRGWETQYF. The gene calls are TRBV6-1 and TRBJ2-5; 7 bases fit TRBD1. V lost 3 bases, J lost 5 bases, and 3 bases stayed unmatched. CDR3 length: 13 amino acids. Looked up from germline, CDR1 is MNHNS and CDR2 is SASEGT.

The sample holds a few counts of this clone. The CDR3 DNA follows: TGTGCCAGCTCACCGCGTCGCCAGGGGTTACGAAACACCATATATTTT. As protein: CASSPRRQGLRNTIYF. The chain couples TRBV18 to TRBJ1-3; perhaps TRBD1 as D (6 bases). CDR3 size: 16 residues. V was clipped by 3 bases and J by 5 bases, with 17 bases between them. Germline V lookup: CDR1 KGHSH, CDR2 LQKENI.

J is TRBJ1-1 and V is TRBV6-5; a weak D match, TRBD1 (6 bases). CDR1 is MNHEY, CDR2 SVGAGI, per germline. This CDR3 is 14 amino acids long. V dropped 6 bases and J dropped 1 base, with 12 bases sitting between them. The CDR3 nucleotides read TGTGCCAGCAGGCCCACAGGGCGGAACACTGAAGCTTTCTTT. Translation gives CASRPTGRNTEAFF.

This chain uses TRBV30 with TRBJ2-2; 7 bases line up with TRBD1. Germline V CDR1 and CDR2: GTSNPN, SVGIG (reference sequence). The V gene end was trimmed by 8 bases and the J gene end by 5 bases; junction bases not matched to a gene: 8. The CDR3 has 13 residues. CDR3 DNA: TGTGCCCTTGGGGACAGCAGAACCGGGGAGCTGTTTTTT. Its translation is CALGDSRTGELFF.

This clone showed up just a few times. J is TRBJ1-3 and V is TRBV11-1, with D possibly matching TRBD1 (5 bases). Germline CDR1 SGHAT, CDR2 FQDESV (reference sequence). V was clipped by 3 bases and J by 0 bases, with 12 bases between them. The CDR3 sequence is 16 residues long. The CDR3 nucleotides are TGTGCCAGCAGCTTCGACAGAGAGAGCTCTGGAAACACCATATATTTT. This translates into CASSFDRESSGNTIYF.

The sample holds a few counts of this clone. Other DNA sequences within the sample encode an identical CDR3. V is TRBV4-1 and J is TRBJ1-5, with TRBD1 as a possible D gene (5 bases). Germline V gene lookup returns CDR1 MGHRA and CDR2 YSYEKL. Trimming stripped 0 bases from V and 2 bases from J, with 11 bases between. This CDR3 spans 16 amino acids. The CDR3 DNA is TGCGCCAGCAGCCAAGATGGGGGATTCGGCAATCAGCCCCAGCATTTT. Protein: CASSQDGGFGNQPQHF.

This clone occurred a few times. The genes are TRBV7-9 and TRBJ2-2; TRBD2 is a possible D gene (6 bases). Germline lookup yields CDR1 SEHNR and CDR2 FQNEAQ (reference sequence). This CDR3 comprises 14 residues. Trimming cost V 7 bases and J 0 bases, with 9 bases left between them. This CDR3 reads CASTGTSNTGELFF. The DNA for the CDR3 is TGTGCCAGCACCGGGACTTCGAACACCGGGGAGCTGTTTTTT. Using reference TRBV7-9 and TRBJ2-2 for the parts outside the CDR3, the full variable domain is DTGVSQNPRHKITKRGQNVTFRCDPISEHNRLYWYRQTLGQGPEFLTYFQNEAQLEKSRLLSDRFSAERPKGSFSTLEIQRTEQGDSAMYLCASTGTSNTGELFFGEGSRLTVL.

The V gene is TRBV30, the J gene TRBJ1-1; D is unclear. Germline V gene sequence: CDR1 GTSNPN, CDR2 SVGIG (reference sequence). CDR3 length equals 12 residues. Trimming removed 0 bases from V and 10 bases from J, with 12 bases in between. The CDR3 loop reads CAWSVAGFGAFF. Here the CDR3 DNA reads TGTGCCTGGAGTGTCGCGGGTTTTGGAGCTTTCTTT.

This clone was seen once. V and J are TRBV18 and TRBJ1-3; TRBD1 might be the D (6 bases). Germline V CDR1 and CDR2: KGHSH, LQKENI. This CDR3 has 16 amino acids. Between the trimmed V and J ends, which lost 3 bases and 4 bases, there was a span of 16 bases. The chain's CDR3 is CASSPPVGAAGNTIYF. CDR3 nucleotides: TGTGCCAGCTCACCCCCCGTGGGGGCGGCCGGAAACACCATATATTTT.

This clone was picked up a small number of times. The chain is built from TRBV2 and TRBJ2-7; D perhaps matches TRBD1 (5 bases). Germline values: CDR1 SNHLY, CDR2 FYNNEI. The CDR3 sequence is 15 residues long. Trimming left V 0 bases short and J 0 bases short, with 9 bases between. The CDR3 loop is CASSEAHRSSYEQYV. The CDR3 DNA reads as TGTGCCAGCAGTGAAGCGCACAGGAGCTCCTACGAGCAGTACGTC.

The chain links TRBV24-1 to TRBJ2-3; D is uncertain. Trimming pared 3 bases from V and 5 bases from J, leaving 11 bases between. The CDR3 spans 14 residues. Germline-derived CDR1 and CDR2 are KGHDR and SFDVKD. CDR3 sequence reads: CATSDPLTVDTQYF. CDR3 in DNA: TGTGCCACCAGTGATCCTCTGACGGTAGATACGCAGTATTTT.

In its sample, this clone was seen a few times. The V and J genes are TRBV4-1 and TRBJ1-1; 8 bases are a match to TRBD1. Germline CDR1 reads MGHRA; CDR2 reads YSYEKL. Trimming cost V 4 bases and J 6 bases; bases outside gene matches: 10. This CDR3 has 15 amino acids. CDR3 nucleotides: TGCGCCAGCAGCCCCAATGGACAGGGCGGGGCTGAAGCTTTCTTT. It encodes CASSPNGQGGAEAFF.

This clone was seen a handful of times. The chain employs TRBV4-1 and TRBJ2-7, with TRBD2 as a possible D gene (5 bases). Germline V CDR1 and CDR2: MGHRA, YSYEKL. V was pared by 3 bases and J by 2 bases, with 14 bases between. The CDR3 is 15 residues long. CDR3 DNA sequence: TGCGCCAGCAGCCAGATATCTAGCCCTACCTACGAGCAGTACTTC. Protein product: CASSQISSPTYEQYF.

As to this clone: A junction boundary mismatches the germline segment, possibly from a read error. The chain employs TRBV2 and TRBJ2-3, with D unresolved. Germline V CDR1 and CDR2: SNHLY, FYNNEI. CDR3 length: 13 amino acids. The CDR3 here is CASSLTFTNTQYF. CDR3 coding DNA: TGTGCCAGCAGCTTGACTTTCACAAATACGCAGTATTTT.

The rearrangement uses TRBV9 and TRBJ1-1; unclear D gene. Germline values: CDR1 SGDLS, CDR2 YYNGEE. There are 14 residues in the CDR3. Deletions cut 3 bases from V and 1 base from J, with 10 bases between. CDR3: CASSGAESNTEAFF. Here the CDR3 DNA reads TGTGCCAGCAGCGGGGCAGAATCGAACACTGAAGCTTTCTTT.

The chain is built from TRBV18 and TRBJ1-5; 9 bases align to TRBD1. Unmatched junction bases numbered 17, after V lost 6 bases and J lost 5 bases. The CDR3 is 18 amino acids. Germline CDR1 reads KGHSH; CDR2 reads LQKENI. This chain's CDR3 is CASSSGTGYLGRDQPQHF. The CDR3 DNA reads TGTGCCAGCTCCTCCGGGACAGGGTACCTCGGACGGGATCAGCCCCAGCATTTT.

V gene TRBV6-4 combines with J gene TRBJ1-2, with 9 bases matching TRBD1. V lost 0 bases, J lost 6 bases, and 20 bases stayed unmatched. The CDR3 length is 20 residues. Per germline, CDR1 MRHNA and CDR2 SNTAGT. The CDR3 nucleotides are TGTGCCAGCAGTGACTCGGGACAGGGAATATCCTCCCCGCCGACCGATGGCTACACCTTC. This gives the protein CASSDSGQGISSPPTDGYTF.

This rearrangement joins TRBV27 to TRBJ1-2, with D maybe TRBD1 (5 bases). Germline-derived CDR1 and CDR2 are MNHEY and SMNVEV (reference sequence). The CDR3 covers 13 residues. The ends were cut back, 6 bases at V and 2 bases at J, with 10 bases in the middle. As DNA, the CDR3 is TGTGCCAGCAGCTGGGGGGGAAACTATGGCTACACCTTC. This gives the protein CASSWGGNYGYTF.

This clone showed up just a few times. CDR3 loop: CASSYPGTGDDGYTF. In DNA form, the CDR3 reads TGTGCCAGCAGCTACCCCGGGACAGGGGACGATGGCTACACCTTC. The J gene is TRBJ1-2, the V gene TRBV7-8; 10 bases align to TRBD1. The CDR3 contains 15 residues. J lost 6 bases, V lost 4 bases, and 8 bases had no gene match. Germline CDR1 reads SGHVS; CDR2 reads FQNEAQ.

This sequence joins TRBV5-4 and TRBJ2-7; 7 bases match TRBD2. V trimming: 5 bases; J trimming: 3 bases; junction bases outside the gene matches: 8. Germline loops: CDR1 SGHNT, CDR2 YYREEE (reference sequence). The CDR3 has 14 residues. The CDR3 bases are TGTGCCAGCAGGGCCGGGACTATGGGCTACGAGCAGTACGTC. It yields the protein CASRAGTMGYEQYV.

V usage is TRBV10-2 and J usage is TRBJ1-1, with D uncertain. V was trimmed by 6 bases and J by 0 bases, leaving 11 bases between them. The CDR3 sequence is 14 residues long. Germline CDR1 and CDR2: WSHSY and SAAADI. The CDR3 nucleotides are TGCGCCAGCAGGTCCCCCAGCATGAACACTGAAGCTTTCTTT. This encodes CASRSPSMNTEAFF.